The 22 T cell receptor beta chains presented below share a single source sample, sequenced in a study of shared clonotypes between healthy human individuals. As defined, naive CD8 cells were CD45RO-negative and positively selected for CCR7, with terminally differentiated effector memory CD45RA+ cells excluded. The data were produced by immunoSEQ multiplex PCR, yet TCRdb's version contains in-frame clones alone and is incomplete. The sample yields about 2.1 million clones, around 93% seen once. The sequenced material came from naive CD8+ T cells from PBMCs. The source is a young man in good health. Some clones in this sample may be carry-over from other donors' samples.

The J gene is TRBJ2-7, the V gene TRBV27, with TRBD1 identical over 7 bases. Trimming took 4 bases from V and 0 from J; bases not matched to a gene: 9. Germline CDR1 MNHEY, CDR2 SMNVEV (reference sequence). The CDR3 length is 16 residues. This CDR3 is CASSSTRDSSSYEQYF. The CDR3 DNA sequence: TGTGCCAGCAGTTCCACACGGGACAGCAGCTCCTACGAGCAGTACTTC.

The chain links TRBV5-6 to TRBJ1-5, with TRBD1 matching over 7 bases. CDR1 SGHDT and CDR2 YYEEEE come from the germline V gene. The CDR3 covers 14 residues. V trimming: 4 bases; J trimming: 0 bases; junction bases outside the gene matches: 1. The CDR3 spells CASSQGDSNQPQHF. As DNA, the CDR3 is TGTGCCAGCAGCCAGGGGGATAGCAATCAGCCCCAGCATTTT.

CDR3 protein: CASSPGRAWDYGYTF. In nucleotides, the CDR3 is TGTGCCAGCAGCCCAGGACGGGCTTGGGACTATGGCTACACCTTC. The chain has TRBV5-5 and TRBJ1-2; D call uncertain. The CDR3 totals 15 residues. Looked up from germline, CDR1 is SGHKS and CDR2 is YYEKEE (reference sequence). V lost 4 bases and J lost 3, with 16 bases in between.

This sequence joins TRBV10-3 and TRBJ2-7; D may be TRBD1 (5 bases). V dropped 1 base and J dropped 3 bases, with 7 bases sitting between them. The CDR3 is made up of 13 amino acids. Germline CDR1 and CDR2: ENHRY and SYGVKD. The CDR3 is CAISEYDSYEQYF. The CDR3 DNA sequence: TGTGCCATCAGTGAGTATGACAGCTACGAGCAGTACTTC.

The rearrangement uses TRBV5-6 and TRBJ2-1; D unclear. The V gene lost 2 bases and the J gene lost 7 bases, with 4 bases spanning the gap. CDR3 length: 11 residues. CDR1 and CDR2 from the germline V gene are SGHDT and YYEEEE. DNA for the CDR3: TGTGCCAGCAGCTTTGAGAATGAGCAGTTCTTC. This codes for CASSFENEQFF.

CDR3 residues: CASSSRDSPYNEQFF. The DNA of the CDR3 is TGTGCCAGCAGTTCTAGGGACAGCCCCTACAATGAGCAGTTCTTC. This chain links TRBV6-5 with TRBJ2-1; 7 nucleotides agree with TRBD1. Germline CDR1 is MNHEY and CDR2 is SVGAGI. The CDR3 runs 15 residues. Trimming at V came to 4 bases and at J to 2 bases, leaving 5 bases not matched to a gene.

This chain joins TRBV6-4 and TRBJ2-1; D possibly corresponds to TRBD2 (5 bases). CDR3 size: 20 residues. Trimming took 6 bases from V and 3 from J, leaving 30 bases between them. CDR1 and CDR2 from the germline V gene are MRHNA and SNTAGT. This CDR3 is CASSPGIGSATPRVYNEQFF. The CDR3, as DNA: TGTGCCAGCAGCCCCGGGATTGGTAGCGCAACCCCACGGGTCTACAATGAGCAGTTCTTC.

This clone was observed a single time. The rearrangement links TRBV6-1 to TRBJ2-1; 7 bases are a match to TRBD2. CDR1 is MNHNS and CDR2 is SASEGT in the germline V gene. Trimming cost V 11 bases and J 1 base; bases outside gene matches: 5. The CDR3 length is 13 residues. For the CDR3, the DNA is TGTGCCGCGGGGGATGGGTCCTACAATGAGCAGTTCTTC. This codes for CAAGDGSYNEQFF.

This rearrangement joins TRBV6-4 to TRBJ2-1; D might be TRBD2 (6 bases). The germline V gene encodes CDR1 MRHNA and CDR2 SNTAGT. This CDR3 is 13 amino acids long. V dropped 1 base and J dropped 12 bases, with 13 bases sitting between them. In nucleotides, the CDR3 is TGTGCCAGCAGTGACTTGGCGGGACTCCGGCAGTTCTTC. This sequence encodes CASSDLAGLRQFF.

The chain is built from TRBV9 and TRBJ1-2; 9 bases map to TRBD1. With V trimmed by 3 bases and J by 2 bases, 8 bases remained unmatched. There are 16 residues in the CDR3. The germline gives CDR1 SGDLS, CDR2 YYNGEE. The CDR3 loop is CASSAPIQGANYGYTF. The CDR3 coding sequence is TGTGCCAGCAGCGCCCCAATACAGGGGGCGAACTATGGCTACACCTTC.

The gene calls are TRBV29-1 and TRBJ2-7; 7 nucleotides align to TRBD2. The CDR3 extends over 15 amino acids. Per germline, CDR1 SQVTM and CDR2 ANQGSEA. V was clipped by 6 bases and J by 4 bases; unmatched bases: 15. CDR3 bases: TGCAGCGTAAGACCAGGGAGGGGATTAGTATACGAGCAGTACTTC. Its protein is CSVRPGRGLVYEQYF.

The V call is TRBV7-9, the J call TRBJ2-1, with 8 bases identical to TRBD2. CDR1 and CDR2 (germline): SEHNR, FQNEAQ (reference sequence). This CDR3 region has 15 residues. Germline trimming cut 1 base from V and 4 bases from J; bases unmatched to any gene: 3. DNA for the CDR3: TGTGCCAGCAGCTTAGGCGGGAGGCATTACAATGAGCAGTTCTTC. Its translation: CASSLGGRHYNEQFF.

This chain uses TRBV4-1 with TRBJ2-2, with 9 nucleotides matching TRBD2. The CDR3 is made up of 16 amino acids. Germline V gene lookup returns CDR1 MGHRA and CDR2 YSYEKL. V trimming: 4 bases; J trimming: 2 bases; junction bases outside the gene matches: 5. For the CDR3, the DNA is TGCGCCAGCAGCCCCGGACTAGCGTTAAACACCGGGGAGCTGTTTTTT. Its protein is CASSPGLALNTGELFF.

The chain uses TRBV28 and TRBJ2-5, with 10 bases identical to TRBD2. The junction had 11 bases not matched to a gene; V was cut back by 5 bases and J by 5 bases. The CDR3 sequence is 16 residues long. Germline V CDR1 and CDR2: MDHEN, SYDVKM. The CDR3 DNA reads TGTGCCAGCAGTCCCCCGGTTGGAGCGGGGGGGGAGACCCAGTACTTC. Translation gives CASSPPVGAGGETQYF.

On this clone: Other nucleotide sequences in the sample specify the same CDR3. This rearrangement joins TRBV5-6 to TRBJ2-7; the D gene is possibly TRBD1 (5 bases). The CDR3 extends over 14 amino acids. Between the trimmed V and J ends, which lost 0 bases and 2 bases, there was a span of 9 bases. CDR1 and CDR2 from the germline V gene are SGHDT and YYEEEE. The CDR3 here is CASSLGGATYEQYF. The CDR3 region has the DNA TGTGCCAGCAGCTTGGGTGGGGCCACCTACGAGCAGTACTTC.

The rearrangement joins TRBV13 to TRBJ2-2, with D perhaps TRBD1 (6 bases). Trimming left V 2 bases short and J 7 bases short, with 14 bases between. Germline assignment: CDR1 PRHDT and CDR2 FYEKMQ (reference sequence). This CDR3 contains 15 residues. CDR3 nucleotide sequence: TGTGCCAGCAGCTTACGAAACCTAGGGGGCGGGGAGCTGTTTTTT. Amino acid sequence: CASSLRNLGGGELFF.

The rearrangement links TRBV28 to TRBJ2-5, with 7 positions matching TRBD1. The V segment lost 10 bases and the J segment 2 bases; nucleotides outside the gene matches: 13. The CDR3 is 15 residues long. In germline, CDR1 is MDHEN, CDR2 SYDVKM. CDR3 nucleotides: TGTGCCACTAAGAATCAGGACAGGTTTCAAGAGACCCAGTACTTC. Amino acids: CATKNQDRFQETQYF. The full variable domain, rest sourced from reference TRBV28 and TRBJ2-5, is DVKVTQSSRYLVKRTGEKVFLECVQDMDHENMFWYRQDPGLGLRLIYFSYDVKMKEKGDIPEGYSVSREKKERFSLILESASTNQTSMYLCATKNQDRFQETQYFGPGTRLLVL.

The chain joins TRBV4-3 to TRBJ1-2, with a weak D call TRBD1 (6 bases). The CDR3 loop spans 17 amino acids. V was pared by 0 bases and J by 3 bases, with 17 bases between. Per germline, CDR1 LGHNA and CDR2 YSLEER. The CDR3 nucleotides read TGCGCCAGCAGCCAAGATCTCGGGGGGCGGTTAGACTATGGCTACACCTTC. Translation gives CASSQDLGGRLDYGYTF.

The V call is TRBV7-9, the J call TRBJ2-5; D remains ambiguous. The germline V gene encodes CDR1 SEHNR and CDR2 FQNEAQ (reference sequence). The CDR3 has 16 amino acids. V was trimmed by 3 bases and J by 3 bases, leaving 17 bases between them. In nucleotides, the CDR3 is TGTGCCAGCAGCTTCGGCATAGTTATGGTAGAAGAGACCCAGTACTTC. This translates into CASSFGIVMVEETQYF.

This chain links TRBV29-1 with TRBJ2-3; 11 bases fit TRBD2. This CDR3 comprises 16 residues. Looked up from germline, CDR1 is SQVTM and CDR2 is ANQGSEA. The junction had 6 bases not matched to a gene; V was cut back by 0 bases and J by 4 bases. CDR3 loop: CSVEEETSGTADTQYF. The CDR3 DNA reads as TGCAGCGTTGAAGAGGAGACTAGCGGGACCGCAGATACGCAGTATTTT.

The chain employs TRBV25-1 and TRBJ1-1; 11 bases align to TRBD1. Trimming at V came to 2 bases and at J to 4 bases, leaving 6 bases not matched to a gene. Germline-derived CDR1 and CDR2 are MGHDK and SYGVNS. This CDR3 comprises 16 residues. The CDR3 nucleotides are TGTGCCAGCAGTGAACCGGGACAGGGGGTCGGCACTGAAGCTTTCTTT. Protein sequence: CASSEPGQGVGTEAFF. Supplemented by reference TRBV25-1 and TRBJ1-1, the full variable domain reads EADIYQTPRYLVIGTGKKITLECSQTMGHDKMYWYQQDPGMELHLIHYSYGVNSTEKGDLSSESTVSRIRTEHFPLTLESARPSHTSQYLCASSEPGQGVGTEAFFGQGTRLTVV.

This clone was detected once. The chain is built from TRBV27 and TRBJ1-1, with D possibly TRBD1 on 6 matching bases. This CDR3 has 16 amino acids. Trimming removed 6 bases from V and 0 bases from J, with 17 bases in between. Germline CDR1 is MNHEY and CDR2 is SMNVEV (reference sequence). The CDR3 loop reads CASSPSGGELNTEAFF. CDR3 DNA: TGTGCCAGCAGCCCCTCGGGGGGCGAACTGAACACTGAAGCTTTCTTT.